These 18 T cell receptor beta chains were sequenced from one sample in a study of neurological immune-mediated disorders. MiXCR, run by TCRdb on the 5' RACE reads, gives a single entry per CDR3 protein. The sample yields about 46,000 distinct CDR3 sequences, around 4% seen once. The sequenced sample consisted of PBMCs. Receptors were obtained from a woman aged 55-70 years with multiple sclerosis.

This clonotype was counted between two and nine times. The chain recombines TRBV5-1 with TRBJ2-3, with TRBD2 matching 13 bases. From germline, CDR1 is SGHRS and CDR2 YFSETQ. The CDR3 length is 16 residues. The J segment lost 5 bases and the V segment lost 4 bases, leaving 7 bases of the junction unmatched. The DNA for the CDR3 is TGCGCCAGCAGCGCCGGACTAGCGGGAGTCAGAGATACGCAGTATTTT. This sequence encodes CASSAGLAGVRDTQYF.

This clonotype was seen many times. The V and J genes are TRBV9 and TRBJ1-1, with D possibly matching TRBD1 (5 bases). The ends were cut back, 3 bases at V and 4 bases at J, with 13 bases in the middle. This CDR3 is 14 amino acids long. The V gene's germline CDR1 is SGDLS and CDR2 YYNGEE. The CDR3 region is CASSGDPSGTEAFF. CDR3 DNA: TGTGCCAGCAGCGGGGACCCGTCGGGCACTGAAGCTTTCTTT.

Many counts were recorded for this clonotype. The chain carries TRBV20-1 and TRBJ2-4; TRBD2 matches 7 bases. This CDR3 has 15 residues. Losses at the gene ends were 3 bases for V and 3 bases for J; bases not matched to a gene: 8. Germline CDR1 is DFQATT and CDR2 is SNEGSKA (reference sequence). CDR3 nucleotide sequence: TGCAGTGCTAGCGAAGGCGGGAGTGTCAAAAACATTCAGTACTTC. Its protein is CSASEGGSVKNIQYF.

This clonotype has ten or more counts. V gene TRBV3-1 combines with J gene TRBJ2-4; no definite D call. The CDR3 is 15 residues long. Deletions cut 5 bases from V and 0 bases from J, with 11 bases between. Germline-derived CDR1 and CDR2 are LGHDT and YNNKEL (reference sequence). The CDR3 region is CASSLSHGAKNIQYF. For the CDR3, the DNA is TGTGCCAGCAGCTTGAGCCACGGAGCCAAAAACATTCAGTACTTC.

In this sample, this clonotype turned up many times. This chain uses TRBV4-2 with TRBJ2-5; no reliable D call. The CDR3 consists of 14 residues. Looked up from germline, CDR1 is LGHNA and CDR2 is YNFKEQ. The V gene lost 1 base and the J gene lost 2 bases, with 8 bases spanning the gap. CDR3 bases: TGTGCCAGCAGCCAAGTACTAACGCAAGAGACCCAGTACTTC. Translated: CASSQVLTQETQYF.

At least ten counts were recorded for this clonotype. The genes are TRBV7-3 and TRBJ2-3; D uncertain. This CDR3 has 14 amino acids. V shed 7 bases and J shed 2 bases, with 13 bases lying between them. The germline V gene encodes CDR1 SGHTA and CDR2 FQGTGA. Here the CDR3 reads CASKRDPNTDTQYF. CDR3 nucleotides: TGTGCCAGCAAGAGAGATCCGAACACAGATACGCAGTATTTT.

In its sample, this clonotype was seen a few times. The rearrangement links TRBV20-1 to TRBJ1-1; D gene unclear. Trimming pared 0 bases from V and 10 bases from J, leaving 9 bases between. This CDR3 comprises 11 residues. Germline V gene lookup returns CDR1 DFQATT and CDR2 SNEGSKA (reference sequence). The DNA for the CDR3 is TGCAGTGCTAGAGAGGATCATGGAGCTTTCTTT. Translated: CSAREDHGAFF.

This clonotype was observed many times. The chain carries TRBV20-1 and TRBJ2-3; D is perhaps TRBD2 (6 bases). Germline V gene sequence: CDR1 DFQATT, CDR2 SNEGSKA (reference sequence). The CDR3 runs 14 residues. V lost 6 bases, J lost 1 base, and 14 bases lay in between. The CDR3 DNA is TGCAGTGCCCTTGGTCCTAGCGGCACAGATACGCAGTATTTT. This gives the protein CSALGPSGTDTQYF.

This clonotype was seen many times. The chain recombines TRBV18 with TRBJ2-7; 12 bases agree with TRBD2. CDR1 KGHSH and CDR2 LQKENI come from the germline V gene. V lost 2 bases, J lost 6 bases, and 11 bases stayed unmatched. The CDR3 consists of 17 residues. Here the CDR3 reads CASSPIPLAGGPVEQYV. CDR3 bases: TGTGCCAGCTCACCAATCCCCCTAGCGGGAGGGCCGGTCGAGCAGTACGTC.

This chain links TRBV20-1 with TRBJ2-1; D might be TRBD2 (6 bases). The V gene lost 6 bases and the J gene lost 2 bases, with 14 bases spanning the gap. The CDR3 has 14 amino acids. CDR1 is DFQATT, CDR2 SNEGSKA, per germline (reference sequence). CDR3 coding DNA: TGCAGTGCCCTCTGGGGCGGGGCCTACAATGAGCAGTTCTTC. Amino acid sequence: CSALWGGAYNEQFF.

This clonotype was seen ten or more times. Written as DNA, the CDR3 is TGCGCCAGCAGCCCCAGGACAGGGATCACCTACGAGCAGTACTTC. This codes for CASSPRTGITYEQYF. This rearrangement joins TRBV5-1 to TRBJ2-7, with 8 bases identical to TRBD1. Germline loops: CDR1 SGHRS, CDR2 YFSETQ. The CDR3 runs to 15 residues. The ends lost 4 bases at V and 2 bases at J; junction bases unmatched: 8.

This clonotype occurred many times. The rearrangement uses TRBV4-3 and TRBJ2-3; TRBD1 is a possible D gene (6 bases). This CDR3 has 14 amino acids. The V gene's germline CDR1 is LGHNA and CDR2 YSLEER. V was clipped by 5 bases and J by 6 bases, with 15 bases between them. CDR3 nucleotides: TGCGCCAGCAGCTTGAGGACAGTCGGGGATACGCAGTATTTT. Encoded protein: CASSLRTVGDTQYF.

This clonotype was seen repeatedly, ten times or more. The chain couples TRBV3-1 to TRBJ2-5, with D tentatively TRBD1 (6 bases). This CDR3 is built from 14 residues. Trimming cost V 0 bases and J 7 bases, with 12 bases left between them. Germline-derived CDR1 and CDR2 are LGHDT and YNNKEL (reference sequence). CDR3 coding DNA: TGTGCCAGCAGCCAAGAAGAGACCAGGGGGACCCAGTACTTC. The encoded protein is CASSQEETRGTQYF.

The sample holds many counts of this clonotype. The chain recombines TRBV28 with TRBJ1-1; 7 positions agree with TRBD1. Germline trimming cut 6 bases from V and 10 bases from J; bases unmatched to any gene: 5. The CDR3 contains 11 residues. CDR1 MDHEN and CDR2 SYDVKM come from the germline V gene. CDR3 nucleotide sequence: TGTGCCAGCAGCCAGGGGGAAAGAGCTTTCTTT. Translating gives CASSQGERAFF.

Ten or more counts support this clonotype. The chain links TRBV28 to TRBJ1-1; a possible D gene is TRBD1 (5 bases). V shed 5 bases and J shed 2 bases, with 12 bases lying between them. Germline V CDR1 and CDR2: MDHEN, SYDVKM. The CDR3 has 14 residues. The DNA for the CDR3 is TGTGCCAGCAGTGTCCTTAGGACAAACACTGAAGCTTTCTTT. Its translation: CASSVLRTNTEAFF.

This clonotype was picked up many times. The chain is built from TRBV15 and TRBJ2-5; 8 bases are shared with TRBD2. Germline-derived CDR1 and CDR2 are LNHNV and YYDKDF (reference sequence). This CDR3 contains 13 residues. V gave up 8 bases and J gave up 4 bases; unmatched junction bases: 6. DNA for the CDR3: TGTGCCACCTCCCCCCGGGAGGGAGAGACCCAGTACTTC. This sequence encodes CATSPREGETQYF.

As to this clonotype: An end of the junction differs from the germline gene, which may be a read error. The chain uses TRBV6-2 or TRBV6-3 and TRBJ1-5; possibly TRBD1 for D (6 bases). The CDR3 covers 16 residues. CDR1 MNHEY and CDR2 SVGEGT come from the germline V gene. CDR3 amino acids: CASSYSPWRGNQPQNF. The CDR3, as DNA: TGTGCCAGCAGTTACTCCCCCTGGAGGGGGAATCAGCCCCAGAATTTT.

This clonotype was seen at least ten times. This rearrangement joins TRBV7-2 to TRBJ2-6, with D uncertain. Germline CDR1 SGHTA, CDR2 FQGNSA. Trimming removed 2 bases at V and 2 bases at J, with 7 bases between. CDR3 length: 15 amino acids. Here the CDR3 DNA reads TGTGCCAGCAGCTTACTGGGGACTGGGGCCAACGTCCTGACTTTC. Translation: CASSLLGTGANVLTF.